These 9 T cell receptor beta chains were sequenced from one sample in a study of blood T cell repertoires in COVID-19. Clones were sequenced by immunoSEQ multiplex PCR, and TCRdb holds only the in-frame ones, with some missing. The sample lists under 150,000 clones; 84% were seen once. Specimen: peripheral blood. The receptors come from a human donor in a cohort sampled during active COVID-19.

This sequence joins TRBV5-4 and TRBJ2-5; tentative D call: TRBD2 (6 bases). The germline V and J ends were trimmed by 0 bases and 5 bases, with 17 bases remaining between them. This CDR3 has 16 amino acids. Germline CDR1 SGHNT, CDR2 YYREEE (reference sequence). CDR3 nucleotides: TGTGCCAGCAGCTTGGTACAGTCAGGAGGAGGGGAGACCCAGTACTTC. Translating it yields CASSLVQSGGGETQYF.

The rearrangement links TRBV28 to TRBJ2-1, with 8 bases aligning to TRBD2. This CDR3 has 12 amino acids. Per germline, CDR1 MDHEN and CDR2 SYDVKM. Germline trimming cut 3 bases from V and 12 bases from J; bases unmatched to any gene: 4. This chain's CDR3 is CASSFKRGRQFF. CDR3 nucleotides: TGTGCCAGCAGTTTTAAGCGGGGGAGGCAGTTCTTC.

This chain uses TRBV6-5 with TRBJ2-3, with TRBD1 matching 7 bases. Germline loops: CDR1 MNHEY, CDR2 SVGAGI. The V segment lost 5 bases and the J segment 4 bases; nucleotides outside the gene matches: 6. The CDR3 extends over 14 amino acids. As DNA, the CDR3 is TGTGCCAGCAGTCCCGACAGGGTGTCAGATACGCAGTATTTT. Protein product: CASSPDRVSDTQYF.

The genes are TRBV5-4 and TRBJ2-7, with D tentatively TRBD1 (5 bases). V was shortened by 0 bases and J by 3 bases, with 13 bases between the two germline ends. The length of the CDR3 is 15 residues. Germline V gives CDR1 SGHNT, CDR2 YYREEE (reference sequence). For the CDR3, the DNA is TGTGCCAGCAGCTTGGGGGGCCAGGCCCACTACGAGCAGTACTTC. This translates into CASSLGGQAHYEQYF.

V and J are TRBV28 and TRBJ1-1, with D tentatively TRBD1 (5 bases). V was shortened by 3 bases and J by 0 bases, with 11 bases between the two germline ends. This CDR3 comprises 15 residues. Germline CDR1 reads MDHEN; CDR2 reads SYDVKM. The CDR3 DNA reads TGTGCCAGCAGTTTGGAGGGGCTCATGAACACTGAAGCTTTCTTT. Protein: CASSLEGLMNTEAFF.

This clone has just a few counts. The CDR3 loop is CASSLDGVVGYTF. The CDR3, as DNA: TGTGCCAGCAGCTTAGACGGGGTGGTTGGCTACACCTTC. This chain joins TRBV7-2 and TRBJ1-2; D unresolved. The CDR3 runs to 13 residues. Germline CDR1 SGHTA, CDR2 FQGNSA. V lost 1 base, J lost 7 bases, and 10 bases lay in between.

The genes are TRBV19 and TRBJ2-5, with unresolved D. Germline V lookup: CDR1 LNHDA, CDR2 SQIVND (reference sequence). Trimming cost V 1 base and J 5 bases, with 11 bases left between them. The CDR3 length is 14 residues. CDR3 DNA sequence: TGTGCCAGTAGTATAGGAGAACGGTGGGAGACCCAGTACTTC. Amino acids: CASSIGERWETQYF.

J is TRBJ1-5 and V is TRBV6-2 or TRBV6-3; D not certain. This CDR3 region has 15 residues. Per the germline V gene, CDR1 is MNHEY and CDR2 is SVGEGT. Trimming left V 6 bases short and J 0 bases short, with 12 bases between. This CDR3 reads CASSYWPYSNQPQHF. The CDR3, as DNA: TGTGCCAGCAGCTATTGGCCTTATAGCAATCAGCCCCAGCATTTT.

V usage is TRBV6-4 and J usage is TRBJ1-2; TRBD1 aligns across 7 bases. The CDR3 length is 14 residues. Germline trimming cut 0 bases from V and 4 bases from J; bases unmatched to any gene: 2. Germline CDR1 MRHNA, CDR2 SNTAGT. In DNA form, the CDR3 reads TGTGCCAGCAGTGACTCAGGGGACAGCTATGGCTACACCTTC. It yields the protein CASSDSGDSYGYTF.